This paragraph covers one T cell receptor beta chain sequence. Its antigen is not identified. Germline values: CDR1 MGHRA, CDR2 YSYEKL. The CDR3 spans 17 residues. The J segment lost 3 bases and the V segment lost 2 bases, leaving 12 bases of the junction unmatched. The data are from a study of Graves' ophthalmopathy and Graves' hyperthyroidism. Overall study context: No ophthalmopathy within 18 months of follow-up signified stable hyperthyroidism.

RNA transcripts were the source from which TCR beta CDR3 regions were amplified. In the first round, RT-PCR was carried out with HTBI primers, and a multiplex PCR formed the second round. Via MiXCR, TCRdb re-called the multiplex PCR reads, giving one row per CDR3 protein. This table has around 1.1 million distinct CDR3 sequences, less than 45% appearing once. The study, taken as a whole, reports: Built on 13 signatures, a model told ophthalmopathy apart from stable hyperthyroidism with roughly 88% sensitivity and approximately 81% specificity.

V usage is TRBV4-1 and J usage is TRBJ2-5; the match to TRBD2 covers 7 bases. The sample consisted of peripheral blood or thyroid tissue (not recorded which). This TCR derives from an adult man with Graves' hyperthyroidism. The CDR3 DNA reads TGCGCCAGCAGCCAAAGGCACACTCTAGCGGACGAAGAGACCCAGTACTTC. Translated: CASSQRHTLADEETQYF.